These T cell receptor beta chains were read from a single sample in a study of CD8 T cells in ankylosing spondylitis. TCRdb processed the 5' RACE reads anew with MiXCR; each CDR3 protein has one entry. The sample holds around 300,000 distinct CDR3 sequences, 11% seen once. Sequencing was carried out using blood, either unsorted or a sorted T cell fraction (not recorded which). Source of these receptors: a female donor with ankylosing spondylitis or in good health (not recorded which). Each CDR3 is given with its conserved first and last residue. The D gene is left open where the match is weak. Clone size is stated in some rows and not others, as once, few, many or a class when expanded.

cdr3_nt: TGCAGTGCTGCATTTCTTGGCTATGGCTACACCTTC; cdr3_aa: CSAAFLGYGYTF; d_call: -; clone_size: many; v_call: TRBV20-1; j_call: TRBJ1-2
cdr3_nt: TGCGCCAGCAGCCCGGAGACTCTAGCGGAAGAGACCCAGTACTTC; cdr3_aa: CASSPETLAEETQYF; d_call: TRBD2; clone_size: few; v_call: TRBV5-1; j_call: TRBJ2-5
cdr3_nt: TGTGCCAGCAGTGCTCCCGGGATAGCGGGAGGGGCCGGCTACAATGAGCAGTTCTTC; cdr3_aa: CASSAPGIAGGAGYNEQFF; d_call: TRBD2; clone_size: few; v_call: TRBV2; j_call: TRBJ2-1
cdr3_nt: TGTGCCAGCAACCCGAGCCCCGTCAATGAGCAGTTCTTC; cdr3_aa: CASNPSPVNEQFF; d_call: -; clone_size: -; v_call: TRBV11-2; j_call: TRBJ2-1
cdr3_nt: TGCGCCAGCAGCCAAGATTGGGGGACAGGCATGAACACTGAAGCTTTCTTT; cdr3_aa: CASSQDWGTGMNTEAFF; d_call: TRBD1; clone_size: many; v_call: TRBV4-3; j_call: TRBJ1-1
cdr3_nt: TGTGCCAGCAGCCCTTCGACGGGCTTCTCCTACGAGCAGTACTTC; cdr3_aa: CASSPSTGFSYEQYF; d_call: -; clone_size: few; v_call: TRBV7-6; j_call: TRBJ2-7
cdr3_nt: TGCAGTGCTAGCCTGGGGGGGCACCTAGCGGGAGCAGATACGCAGTATTTT; cdr3_aa: CSASLGGHLAGADTQYF; d_call: TRBD2; clone_size: few; v_call: TRBV20-1; j_call: TRBJ2-3
cdr3_nt: TGCGCCAGCAGCGGGGGGACAGGGACAGGGGCGTTAAACTATGGCTACACCTTC; cdr3_aa: CASSGGTGTGALNYGYTF; d_call: TRBD1; clone_size: -; v_call: TRBV5-1; j_call: TRBJ1-2
cdr3_nt: TGCGCCAGCAGCCCCCGAGGGGGATATGGCTACACCTTC; cdr3_aa: CASSPRGGYGYTF; d_call: -; clone_size: few; v_call: TRBV5-1; j_call: TRBJ1-2
cdr3_nt: TGCAGTGCCTTACTCAGCGGGGGGATCGTCACAGATACGCAGTATTTT; cdr3_aa: CSALLSGGIVTDTQYF; d_call: TRBD2; clone_size: many; v_call: TRBV20-1; j_call: TRBJ2-3
cdr3_nt: TGTGCCAGCAGTTTTGGTTTTACAGGGCCAGAAGATGAGGGTGAGCAGTTCTTC; cdr3_aa: CASSFGFTGPEDEGEQFF; d_call: -; clone_size: many; v_call: TRBV27; j_call: TRBJ2-1
cdr3_nt: TGCAGTGCTAGGTCCCCGGGAGCTGACACCGGGGAGCTGTTTTTT; cdr3_aa: CSARSPGADTGELFF; d_call: -; clone_size: many; v_call: TRBV20-1; j_call: TRBJ2-2
cdr3_nt: TGTGCCAGCAGTTCCGTGACTAGCGGGAGAGGTGAGACCCAGTACTTC; cdr3_aa: CASSSVTSGRGETQYF; d_call: TRBD2; clone_size: many; v_call: TRBV27; j_call: TRBJ2-5
cdr3_nt: TGTGCCAGCAGTGAATCGGTAACTGAAGCTTTCTTT; cdr3_aa: CASSESVTEAFF; d_call: -; clone_size: many; v_call: TRBV6-1; j_call: TRBJ1-1
cdr3_nt: TGTGCCAGCAGTCCTCCGAAGTACTTC; cdr3_aa: CASSPPKYF; d_call: -; clone_size: -; v_call: TRBV6-1; j_call: TRBJ2-4
cdr3_nt: TGTGCCAGCTCCAATGCGAACACCGGGGAGCTGTTTTTT; cdr3_aa: CASSNANTGELFF; d_call: -; clone_size: many; v_call: TRBV18; j_call: TRBJ2-2
cdr3_nt: TGTGCCAGCAGTCTACAGAACTGGGGTGAAAAACTGTTTTTT; cdr3_aa: CASSLQNWGEKLFF; d_call: -; clone_size: few; v_call: TRBV12-3/TRBV12-4; j_call: TRBJ1-4
cdr3_nt: TGTGCCAGCAAAGGAGGGGGGAGCAATGAGCAGTTCTTC; cdr3_aa: CASKGGGSNEQFF; d_call: -; clone_size: many; v_call: TRBV12-3/TRBV12-4; j_call: TRBJ2-1
cdr3_nt: TGCAGTGCTAGAGACCCTCAGGGTCAGCCCCAGCATTTT; cdr3_aa: CSARDPQGQPQHF; d_call: -; clone_size: many; v_call: TRBV20-1; j_call: TRBJ1-5
cdr3_nt: TGTGCCAGCAGCCAAGCGGGGGATACGCAGTATTTT; cdr3_aa: CASSQAGDTQYF; d_call: -; clone_size: -; v_call: TRBV4-2; j_call: TRBJ2-3
cdr3_nt: TGCGCCAGCAGCTTAAGTGCGCCGGGAGGATACGAGCAGTACTTC; cdr3_aa: CASSLSAPGGYEQYF; d_call: TRBD2; clone_size: few; v_call: TRBV5-1; j_call: TRBJ2-7
cdr3_nt: TGCAGTGCTAGAGATCCGGGACAGGGGATGGCCGGGGAGCTGTTTTTT; cdr3_aa: CSARDPGQGMAGELFF; d_call: TRBD1; clone_size: many; v_call: TRBV20-1; j_call: TRBJ2-2
cdr3_nt: TGCGCCAGCAGCTTGACCCATGGCACTACCGGGGAGCTGTTTTTT; cdr3_aa: CASSLTHGTTGELFF; d_call: -; clone_size: many; v_call: TRBV5-1; j_call: TRBJ2-2
cdr3_nt: TGTGCCAGCAGCTTAGGACAGCGGGGGAACTATGGCTACACCTTC; cdr3_aa: CASSLGQRGNYGYTF; d_call: -; clone_size: many; v_call: TRBV5-8; j_call: TRBJ1-2
cdr3_nt: TGTGCCAGCAGTTACGGGGGAGGGGTGACCCAGTACTTC; cdr3_aa: CASSYGGGVTQYF; d_call: TRBD2; clone_size: many; v_call: TRBV6-2/TRBV6-3; j_call: TRBJ2-5
cdr3_nt: TGCAGTGCTAGAGGGGGGTTTCGGTACGAGCAGTACTTC; cdr3_aa: CSARGGFRYEQYF; d_call: -; clone_size: many; v_call: TRBV20-1; j_call: TRBJ2-7
cdr3_nt: TGTGCCATCAGTTCGACAGGGGGGGTCGGCGGGGAGCTGTTTTTT; cdr3_aa: CAISSTGGVGGELFF; d_call: TRBD1; clone_size: many; v_call: TRBV10-3; j_call: TRBJ2-2
cdr3_nt: TGTGCCAGCCAACTTACTACTGGAAACACCATATATTTT; cdr3_aa: CASQLTTGNTIYF; d_call: -; clone_size: many; v_call: TRBV12-3/TRBV12-4; j_call: TRBJ1-3
cdr3_nt: TGTGCCAGCAGCTGGAACTCTCTTCCTGGTAGTGAGCAGTTCTTC; cdr3_aa: CASSWNSLPGSEQFF; d_call: -; clone_size: -; v_call: TRBV5-5; j_call: TRBJ2-1
cdr3_nt: TGTGCCATCAGTGAAGGGAGAGGTGGGTACGGCACAGATACGCAGTATTTT; cdr3_aa: CAISEGRGGYGTDTQYF; d_call: -; clone_size: many; v_call: TRBV10-3; j_call: TRBJ2-3
cdr3_nt: TGTGCCAGCAGCCAAGTCCAGGGATCGCCTAATGAAAAACTGTCTTTT; cdr3_aa: CASSQVQGSPNEKLSF; d_call: -; clone_size: once; v_call: TRBV3-1; j_call: TRBJ1-4
cdr3_nt: TGTGCCATCAGTGGAGGGCAGGGCATTGGCTACACCTTC; cdr3_aa: CAISGGQGIGYTF; d_call: -; clone_size: many; v_call: TRBV10-3; j_call: TRBJ1-2
cdr3_nt: TGTGCCAGCAGTTCTTTCCAGGGACAGGGGTTAGGGCTGGTCTCTGGAAACACCATATATTTT; cdr3_aa: CASSSFQGQGLGLVSGNTIYF; d_call: TRBD1; clone_size: few; v_call: TRBV12-3/TRBV12-4; j_call: TRBJ1-3
cdr3_nt: TGTGCCAGCAGCTTAGGGACACGAGAGACCCAGTACTTC; cdr3_aa: CASSLGTRETQYF; d_call: -; clone_size: many; v_call: TRBV7-2; j_call: TRBJ2-5
cdr3_nt: TGTGCCAGCAGCTCCGCAAACCGGGGGACCTCCGAGCAGTTCTTC; cdr3_aa: CASSSANRGTSEQFF; d_call: -; clone_size: few; v_call: TRBV7-2; j_call: TRBJ2-1
cdr3_nt: TGCAGTGCTAGAGATCAGGCCTTCGGAAATTCACCCCTCCACTTT; cdr3_aa: CSARDQAFGNSPLHF; d_call: -; clone_size: -; v_call: TRBV20-1; j_call: TRBJ1-6
cdr3_nt: TGTGCCAGCAGCCAAGATAACAGCTACAATGAGCAGTTCTTC; cdr3_aa: CASSQDNSYNEQFF; d_call: -; clone_size: -; v_call: TRBV3-1; j_call: TRBJ2-1
cdr3_nt: TGTGCCAGCAGTTTGAGGATGGGGGGCGGTTATGGCTACACCTTC; cdr3_aa: CASSLRMGGGYGYTF; d_call: -; clone_size: -; v_call: TRBV12-3/TRBV12-4; j_call: TRBJ1-2
cdr3_nt: TGTGCCAGCAGCCGAAAACAGGGAAACCAAGAGACCCAGTACTTC; cdr3_aa: CASSRKQGNQETQYF; d_call: -; clone_size: -; v_call: TRBV27; j_call: TRBJ2-5